This paragraph covers one TCR beta chain sequence. Trimming at V came to 4 bases and at J to 6 bases, leaving 14 bases not matched to a gene. Germline CDR1 is KGHSH and CDR2 is LQKENI. The CDR3 is made up of 16 amino acids. The data were obtained in a study of blood T cell repertoires in COVID-19. The cohort comprised adults aged roughly 18 to 95 years residing in 20 to 25 US areas. Clinical histories supplied by participants themselves formed the basis of cohort assignment. Here immunoSEQ multiplex PCR was the method, and the copy in TCRdb shows in-frame clones only, minus some. This table has about 270,000 clones, about nine tenths appearing once.

Sequencing was performed on PBMCs or T cells enriched from blood (not recorded which). The chain joins TRBV18 to TRBJ1-1, with TRBD1 identical over 7 bases. The sequence was obtained from a young man who had recovered from COVID-19. The CDR3 spells CASSLRTGRVLPEAFF. For the CDR3, the DNA is TGTGCCAGCTCACTAAGGACAGGCCGCGTACTCCCTGAAGCTTTCTTT.